The 31 T cell receptor beta chains below were found in one sample sequenced in a study of beta chain features in type 1 diabetes. Expressed TCRB transcripts were sequenced, since all the RNA that had been isolated was reverse transcribed. Profiled with immunoSEQ multiplex PCR; TCRdb holds only in-frame clones, not every one. Of 620,000 or so clones detected, 15% appear once; the ten largest clones hold 0.093%. The sample comprised naive CD4+ T cells from blood. All receptors derive from a man younger than 35 in good health.

This chain uses TRBV7-2 with TRBJ2-3; no firm D call. The V end was cut by 5 bases, the J end by 5 bases, with 11 bases between. There are 13 residues in the CDR3. CDR1 is SGHTA, CDR2 FQGNSA, per germline. The CDR3 sequence: CASSHGKGDTQYF. The CDR3 bases are TGTGCCAGCAGCCACGGCAAAGGAGATACGCAGTATTTT.

This clone was detected once. This chain connects TRBV6-5 to TRBJ1-3; D possibly corresponds to TRBD1 (5 bases). Deletions cut 4 bases from V and 0 bases from J, with 10 bases between. The length of the CDR3 is 15 residues. Germline CDR1 and CDR2: MNHEY and SVGAGI. The CDR3 DNA sequence: TGTGCCAGCAGTTGGGACGGAAGCTCTGGAAACACCATATATTTT. Translation gives CASSWDGSSGNTIYF.

This sequence joins TRBV4-2 and TRBJ1-6; D is ambiguous. The CDR3 contains 15 residues. Germline-derived CDR1 and CDR2 are LGHNA and YNFKEQ. Trimming left V 0 bases short and J 11 bases short, with 14 bases between. The CDR3 DNA reads as TGTGCCAGCAGCCAAGATGGAACCAAGATGCCACCCCTCCACTTT. Encoded protein: CASSQDGTKMPPLHF.

The V call is TRBV2, the J call TRBJ2-7; D is unresolved. Trimming stripped 6 bases from V and 2 bases from J, with 14 bases between. Germline CDR1 SNHLY, CDR2 FYNNEI. The CDR3 has 14 amino acids. CDR3 in DNA: TGTGCCAGCAGGGCCACCAGTCTAGCCTACGAGCAGTACTTC. Residues: CASRATSLAYEQYF.

This chain uses TRBV5-4 with TRBJ2-1, with a possible D match to TRBD2 (5 bases). The CDR3 has 17 amino acids. V lost 1 base to trimming and J lost 8 bases, with 22 bases between them. Looked up from germline, CDR1 is SGHNT and CDR2 is YYREEE (reference sequence). This chain's CDR3 is CASSLYLRTEGRYEQFF. CDR3 DNA: TGTGCCAGCAGCTTGTACCTCCGGACTGAGGGTAGATATGAGCAGTTCTTC.

The rearrangement uses TRBV18 and TRBJ2-7; 12 bases match TRBD2. The CDR3 is 15 amino acids. Germline V lookup: CDR1 KGHSH, CDR2 LQKENI. J was trimmed by 4 bases and V by 2 bases; bases with no gene match: 3. This CDR3 is CASSPATSGGYEQYF. Written as DNA, the CDR3 is TGTGCCAGCTCACCAGCGACTAGCGGGGGATACGAGCAGTACTTC.

V and J are TRBV27 and TRBJ2-2; TRBD1 matches at 7 bases. With V trimmed by 1 base and J by 0 bases, 2 bases remained unmatched. Germline V gives CDR1 MNHEY, CDR2 SMNVEV (reference sequence). This CDR3 has 16 residues. The CDR3 spells CASSLYGTANTGELFF. The DNA of the CDR3 is TGTGCCAGCAGTTTATATGGGACAGCGAACACCGGGGAGCTGTTTTTT.

The chain is built from TRBV15 and TRBJ1-1; TRBD1 might be the D (5 bases). CDR1 and CDR2 from the germline V gene are LNHNV and YYDKDF (reference sequence). The CDR3 has 17 amino acids. The V and J ends lost 2 bases and 1 base respectively, with 17 bases between them. The chain's CDR3 is CATSRIGRGVRNTEAFF. The CDR3, as DNA: TGTGCCACCAGCAGAATTGGCCGGGGGGTGAGGAACACTGAAGCTTTCTTT.

This rearrangement joins TRBV4-2 to TRBJ2-7, with D uncertain. V was trimmed by 0 bases and J by 0 bases, leaving 6 bases between them. Germline V gene sequence: CDR1 LGHNA, CDR2 YNFKEQ. The CDR3 is made up of 14 amino acids. DNA for the CDR3: TGTGCCAGCAGCCAAGAAGGCCACTCCTACGAGCAGTACTTC. This gives the protein CASSQEGHSYEQYF.

This chain joins TRBV7-3 and TRBJ2-1; no clear D gene. This CDR3 is built from 14 residues. CDR1 is SGHTA, CDR2 FQGTGA, per germline. The V gene lost 5 bases and the J gene lost 10 bases, with 18 bases spanning the gap. Here the CDR3 reads CASSPQWVGTEQFF. CDR3 bases: TGTGCCAGCAGCCCCCAATGGGTAGGCACCGAGCAGTTCTTC.

The chain combines TRBV7-9 with TRBJ1-4; 8 bases match TRBD1. This CDR3 has 15 amino acids. Germline V gene data show CDR1 as SEHNR and CDR2 as FQNEAQ (reference sequence). Losses at the gene ends were 4 bases for V and 4 bases for J; bases not matched to a gene: 5. The CDR3 DNA sequence: TGTGCCAGCAGCTGGGGACAGGCAAATAATGAAAAACTGTTTTTT. This codes for CASSWGQANNEKLFF.

V gene TRBV5-1 combines with J gene TRBJ1-2; TRBD1 matches at 9 bases. After removal of 5 bases from V and 4 bases from J, the junction contained 15 bases not matched to a gene. The CDR3 runs 17 residues. Germline CDR1 and CDR2: SGHRS and YFSETQ. DNA of the CDR3: TGCGCCAGCAGACTCACCCTCCGGGACAGGGAACTCTATGGCTACACCTTC. This encodes CASRLTLRDRELYGYTF. The whole variable domain, filled in from reference TRBV5-1 and TRBJ1-2, reads KAGVTQTPRYLIKTRGQQVTLSCSPISGHRSVSWYQQTPGQGLQFLFEYFSETQRNKGNFPGRFSGRQFSNSRSEMNVSTLELGDSALYLCASRLTLRDRELYGYTFGSGTRLTVV.

The table lists this clone with a few counts. The rearrangement joins TRBV10-3 to TRBJ2-7; 8 positions match TRBD2. Germline assignment: CDR1 ENHRY and CDR2 SYGVKD. The CDR3 contains 15 residues. V dropped 2 bases and J dropped 4; count of bases not matched to a gene: 7. Here the CDR3 reads CAISEPSGSLYEQYF. The CDR3 nucleotides are TGTGCCATCAGTGAGCCGAGCGGGAGTTTGTACGAGCAGTACTTC.

The rearrangement joins TRBV7-3 to TRBJ2-5; D gene ambiguous. CDR1 and CDR2 (germline): SGHTA, FQGTGA. V was pared by 1 base and J by 3 bases, with 6 bases between. This CDR3 region has 13 residues. CDR3 DNA: TGTGCCAGCAGCTTAAACAGAAAAGAGACCCAGTACTTC. This gives the protein CASSLNRKETQYF.

The chain recombines TRBV4-1 with TRBJ2-3; 9 bases match TRBD1. Germline CDR1 is MGHRA and CDR2 is YSYEKL. Trimming took 4 bases from V and 5 from J; bases not matched to a gene: 10. The CDR3 totals 16 residues. The CDR3 DNA reads TGCGCCAGCAGCCCCCGGGACAGGGTAGGAATAGATACGCAGTATTTT. Translated: CASSPRDRVGIDTQYF.

The rearrangement links TRBV29-1 to TRBJ2-2; D may correspond to TRBD1 or TRBD2 (5 bases each). Germline V gene lookup returns CDR1 SQVTM and CDR2 ANQGSEA. The CDR3 has 14 residues. V was shortened by 5 bases and J by 0 bases, with 10 bases between the two germline ends. Written as DNA, the CDR3 is TGCAGCGTTCGACTGGGGGCGAACACCGGGGAGCTGTTTTTT. Protein: CSVRLGANTGELFF.

The table lists this clone with a few counts. This CDR3 reads CASSKTGQQTYEQYF. CDR3 nucleotide sequence: TGTGCCAGCTCAAAAACCGGGCAGCAGACCTACGAGCAGTACTTC. The V and J genes are TRBV18 and TRBJ2-7; D gene uncertain. V lost 5 bases to trimming and J lost 2 bases, with 16 bases between them. The germline gives CDR1 KGHSH, CDR2 LQKENI. CDR3 length equals 15 residues.

CDR3 in DNA: TGTGCCAGCAGCTTTGGGGACTCCAAAAACATTCAGTACTTC. Protein sequence: CASSFGDSKNIQYF. The chain joins TRBV4-2 to TRBJ2-4; maybe TRBD2 (6 bases). The germline V gene has CDR1 LGHNA and CDR2 YNFKEQ. Trimming cost V 5 bases and J 2 bases, with 10 bases left between them. The CDR3 length is 14 residues.

This clone has just a few counts. The rearrangement links TRBV6-5 to TRBJ2-2; D is uncertain. V lost 2 bases to trimming and J lost 5 bases, with 15 bases between them. The CDR3 runs to 16 residues. The germline CDR1 and CDR2 sequences are MNHEY and SVGAGI. CDR3 amino acids: CASSYTDLGWTGELFF. The CDR3 DNA is TGTGCCAGCAGTTACACGGATCTCGGTTGGACCGGGGAGCTGTTTTTT.

The chain uses TRBV10-3 and TRBJ1-2; tentatively, D is TRBD1 (5 bases). V was clipped by 11 bases and J by 4 bases, with 20 bases between them. Germline V gives CDR1 ENHRY, CDR2 SYGVKD. CDR3 length: 14 amino acids. CDR3: CAASGAGAGYGYTF. The DNA of the CDR3 is TGTGCCGCGTCCGGGGCGGGCGCGGGCTATGGCTACACCTTC.

V usage is TRBV7-2 and J usage is TRBJ2-7; 8 positions match TRBD1. Germline CDR1 is SGHTA and CDR2 is FQGNSA. The CDR3 totals 15 residues. The trim removed 5 bases at V and 0 bases at J, leaving 6 bases unmatched. The CDR3 DNA reads as TGTGCCAGCAGCCGCGGACAGGGATTCTCCTACGAGCAGTACTTC. Amino acids: CASSRGQGFSYEQYF.

The chain combines TRBV2 with TRBJ1-1; D possibly corresponds to TRBD1 (6 bases). The CDR3 spans 14 residues. The germline V and J ends were trimmed by 6 bases and 1 base, with 12 bases remaining between them. Germline V CDR1 and CDR2: SNHLY, FYNNEI. The CDR3 spells CASSLQGRNTEAFF. In nucleotides, the CDR3 is TGTGCCAGCAGCTTACAGGGACGGAACACTGAAGCTTTCTTT.

This rearrangement joins TRBV28 to TRBJ1-3; no firm D call. The germline CDR1 and CDR2 sequences are MDHEN and SYDVKM. This CDR3 contains 14 residues. Trimming took 6 bases from V and 5 from J, leaving 14 bases between them. CDR3: CASSPGRLRNTIYF. CDR3 in DNA: TGTGCCAGCAGCCCCGGACGGTTAAGAAACACCATATATTTT.

Note on this clone: The junction departs from germline at one end; a sequencing error may be responsible. The genes are TRBV6-1 and TRBJ2-1; 9 bases line up with TRBD1. The length of the CDR3 is 16 residues. CDR1 is MNHNS, CDR2 SASEGT, per germline. CDR3 protein: CAISESILRTGQGLFF. In nucleotides, the CDR3 is TGTGCCATCAGTGAGTCTATACTTAGGACGGGACAGGGTCTGTTCTTC.

The gene calls are TRBV18 and TRBJ1-2; TRBD1 is a possible D gene (5 bases). CDR3 length equals 16 residues. The V gene lost 5 bases and the J gene lost 4 bases, with 20 bases spanning the gap. Germline lookup yields CDR1 KGHSH and CDR2 LQKENI. CDR3 coding DNA: TGTGCCAGCTCAGCCCGCGGACAAAAGCCAGCCTATGGCTACACCTTC. Amino acid sequence: CASSARGQKPAYGYTF.

This clone has a handful of counts. Other DNA sequences from this sample encode an identical CDR3 as well. The chain couples TRBV19 to TRBJ1-1; D is undetermined. Germline CDR1 and CDR2: LNHDA and SQIVND (reference sequence). The CDR3 runs to 11 residues. Trimming removed 6 bases at V and 2 bases at J, with 4 bases between. The CDR3 is CASSRNTEAFF. The CDR3 DNA reads TGTGCCAGTAGCAGAAACACTGAAGCTTTCTTT.

This clone was found a few times. This chain joins TRBV18 and TRBJ2-1, with D possibly called TRBD1 or TRBD2 (5 bases each). The CDR3 consists of 14 residues. The germline gives CDR1 KGHSH, CDR2 LQKENI. Trimming removed 6 bases at V and 5 bases at J, with 14 bases between. CDR3 amino acids: CASSPGTPNNEQFF. DNA of the CDR3: TGTGCCAGCTCCCCAGGGACGCCCAACAATGAGCAGTTCTTC.

This clone was counted a few times. The chain uses TRBV7-2 and TRBJ1-4; the D gene is possibly TRBD1 (5 bases). The germline gives CDR1 SGHTA, CDR2 FQGNSA. The V end was cut by 6 bases, the J end by 5 bases, with 19 bases between. The CDR3 has 16 residues. The CDR3 region is CASSEKPRGRNEKLFF. The CDR3 DNA reads TGTGCCAGCAGTGAAAAGCCGAGGGGCCGGAATGAAAAACTGTTTTTT.

This clone was counted only a few times. The genes are TRBV7-2 and TRBJ1-4; no definite D call. The CDR3 covers 16 residues. Trimming pared 6 bases from V and 5 bases from J, leaving 19 bases between. The germline CDR1 and CDR2 sequences are SGHTA and FQGNSA. As DNA, the CDR3 is TGTGCCAGCAGTAGGAGGTCGTTGGGGAGAAATGAAAAACTGTTTTTT. Its protein is CASSRRSLGRNEKLFF. The complete variable domain, with remaining parts taken from reference TRBV7-2 and TRBJ1-4, reads GAGVSQSPSNKVTEKGKDVELRCDPISGHTALYWYRQSLGQGLEFLIYFQGNSAPDKSGLPSDRFSAERTGGSVSTLTIQRTQQEDSAVYLCASSRRSLGRNEKLFFGSGTQLSVL.

The genes are TRBV7-2 and TRBJ1-1, with D tentatively TRBD1 (6 bases). CDR1 and CDR2 from the germline V gene are SGHTA and FQGNSA. This CDR3 comprises 14 residues. Trimming took 5 bases from V and 11 from J, leaving 21 bases between them. The CDR3 loop is CASSPQPGALFAFF. The CDR3 nucleotides are TGTGCCAGCAGCCCGCAGCCGGGGGCCCTGTTTGCTTTCTTT. The whole variable domain, remainder taken from reference TRBV7-2 and TRBJ1-1, is GAGVSQSPSNKVTEKGKDVELRCDPISGHTALYWYRQSLGQGLEFLIYFQGNSAPDKSGLPSDRFSAERTGGSVSTLTIQRTQQEDSAVYLCASSPQPGALFAFFGQGTRLTVV.

This clone was observed a few times. The chain is built from TRBV15 and TRBJ1-2, with 8 positions matching TRBD1. With 1 base clipped from V and 4 bases from J, the junction kept 14 bases outside the gene matches. CDR3 length equals 18 residues. Germline V gene lookup returns CDR1 LNHNV and CDR2 YYDKDF (reference sequence). DNA for the CDR3: TGTGCCACCAGCAGAGGTCCTATTGGCCAGGGGGCAATCTATGGCTACACCTTC. Amino acid sequence: CATSRGPIGQGAIYGYTF.